The clone carrying this T cell receptor (beta chain) was found once. These data come from a study of blood T cell repertoires in COVID-19. Overall study: COVID-19 samples, acute and convalescent, were from the United States, Italy and Spain. T cells, B-cell-depleted T cells, or PBMCs supplied cDNA or gDNA.

In the authors' methods: The authors estimated nucleated cell counts from reference gene primer amplification. Libraries were prepared by immunoSEQ multiplex PCR; TCRdb keeps only in-frame clonotypes and omits some of them. V and J calls and clone size come straight from that table; D and trimming were deduced from the DNA. The profile shows 110,000 or so clones, around 85% of them singletons. Germline CDR1 SGHTA, CDR2 FQGNSA. V gave up 2 bases and J gave up 6 bases, with 14 bases separating them. The CDR3 extends over 15 amino acids. The chain combines TRBV7-2 with TRBJ1-5; the D gene is possibly TRBD1 (6 bases). The sequence was obtained from a man aged 45-65 years with acute or convalescent COVID-19. Sequencing was performed on peripheral blood. The chain's CDR3 is CASSLRTGPGQPQHF. CDR3 DNA sequence: TGTGCCAGCAGCTTAAGAACAGGGCCTGGTCAGCCCCAGCATTTT.